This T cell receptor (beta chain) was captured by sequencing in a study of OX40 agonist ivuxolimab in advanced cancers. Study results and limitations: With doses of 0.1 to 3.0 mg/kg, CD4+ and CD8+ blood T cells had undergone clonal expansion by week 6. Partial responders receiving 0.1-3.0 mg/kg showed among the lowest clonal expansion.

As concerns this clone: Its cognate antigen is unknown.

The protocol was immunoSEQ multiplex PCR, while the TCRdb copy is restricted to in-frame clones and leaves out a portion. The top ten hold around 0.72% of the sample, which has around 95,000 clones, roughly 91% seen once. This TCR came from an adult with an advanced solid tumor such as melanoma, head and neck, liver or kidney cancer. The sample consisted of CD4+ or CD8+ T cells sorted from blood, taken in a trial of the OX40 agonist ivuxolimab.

The CDR3 is CASSFKPEGTEAFF. The CDR3 DNA reads as TGTGCCAGCAGTTTTAAGCCCGAGGGGACTGAAGCTTTCTTT. The J gene is TRBJ1-1, the V gene TRBV27; D might be TRBD1 (5 bases). The V end lost 3 bases, the J end lost 5 bases, and 13 bases lay between the germline ends. This CDR3 comprises 14 residues. Germline assignment: CDR1 MNHEY and CDR2 SMNVEV (reference sequence).